Each of the 8 T cell receptor beta chains below was sequenced from the same sample in a study of blood T cell repertoires in COVID-19. The method was immunoSEQ multiplex PCR; TCRdb's version includes in-frame clones alone and lacks a portion of them. In the table there are 180,000 or so clones, around four fifths of which are singletons. Sequencing input: PBMCs or T cells enriched from blood (not recorded which). Receptor source: a woman between 50 and 59 years old in a cohort exposed to, infected with or recovered from COVID-19 (not recorded which).

The genes are TRBV28 and TRBJ2-1; 9 positions agree with TRBD1. V shed 6 bases, J shed 6 bases, and the junction held 15 bases outside the gene matches. The CDR3 covers 17 residues. The germline V gene encodes CDR1 MDHEN and CDR2 SYDVKM. The chain's CDR3 is CASRGSLGTGFTNEQFF. The CDR3 region has the DNA TGTGCCAGCAGGGGGTCTTTAGGGACAGGGTTTACCAATGAGCAGTTCTTC. The entire variable domain, with the rest obtained from reference TRBV28 and TRBJ2-1, is as follows: DVKVTQSSRYLVKRTGEKVFLECVQDMDHENMFWYRQDPGLGLRLIYFSYDVKMKEKGDIPEGYSVSREKKERFSLILESASTNQTSMYLCASRGSLGTGFTNEQFFGPGTRLTVL.

The J gene is TRBJ1-2, the V gene TRBV7-6, with 9 positions matching TRBD1. This CDR3 region has 13 residues. Per the germline V gene, CDR1 is SGHVS and CDR2 is FNYEAQ. The ends lost 4 bases at V and 8 bases at J; junction bases unmatched: 5. The CDR3 sequence: CASSSRQGGGYTF. Written as DNA, the CDR3 is TGTGCCAGCAGCTCCCGACAGGGGGGAGGCTACACCTTC.

Ten or more counts support this clone. The chain combines TRBV3-1 (or the pseudogene TRBV3-2) with TRBJ2-2, with D possibly TRBD1 on 5 matching bases. Germline values: CDR1 LGHDT, CDR2 YNNKEL (reference sequence). This CDR3 is built from 15 residues. V lost 8 bases and J 0 bases, leaving 13 bases between the germline ends. CDR3 nucleotide sequence: TGTGCCAGCTCTACAGGTGGCGCGAACACCGGGGAGCTGTTTTTT. This gives the protein CASSTGGANTGELFF.

The chain links TRBV14 to TRBJ2-3, with D unresolved. The ends were cut back, 4 bases at V and 5 bases at J, with 10 bases in the middle. The CDR3 contains 13 residues. Germline V gives CDR1 SGHDN, CDR2 FVKESK. The CDR3 nucleotides read TGTGCCAGCAGCCTAGCCCCTGTAGATACGCAGTATTTT. Its translation: CASSLAPVDTQYF. Based on the CDR3 plus reference TRBV14 and TRBJ2-3, the full variable domain is EAGVTQFPSHSVIEKGQTVTLRCDPISGHDNLYWYRRVMGKEIKFLLHFVKESKQDESGMPNNRFLAERTGGTYSTLKVQPAELEDSGVYFCASSLAPVDTQYFGPGTRLTVL.

The chain employs TRBV10-3 and TRBJ2-1; 8 nucleotides agree with TRBD2. The trim removed 0 bases at V and 9 bases at J, leaving 7 bases unmatched. The germline gives CDR1 ENHRY, CDR2 SYGVKD. The length of the CDR3 is 15 residues. The CDR3 sequence: CAISESSGRLREQFF. CDR3 DNA sequence: TGTGCCATCAGTGAGTCCAGCGGGAGACTCCGTGAGCAGTTCTTC.

The chain links TRBV5-4 to TRBJ1-1, with D unresolved. The V end was cut by 3 bases, the J end by 3 bases, with 9 bases between. From germline, CDR1 is SGHNT and CDR2 YYREEE (reference sequence). The CDR3 runs to 13 residues. Here the CDR3 DNA reads TGTGCCAGCAGCTCACATCGGGACACTGAAGCTTTCTTT. It codes for CASSSHRDTEAFF.

The V gene is TRBV3-1 (or the pseudogene TRBV3-2), the J gene TRBJ1-1, with 11 nucleotides matching TRBD1. CDR3 size: 15 residues. Per the germline V gene, CDR1 is LGHDT and CDR2 is YNNKEL (reference sequence). Trimming cost V 6 bases and J 7 bases; bases outside gene matches: 10. CDR3 sequence: CASSRTGTGGNEAFF. DNA of the CDR3: TGTGCCAGCAGTCGGACCGGGACAGGGGGGAATGAAGCTTTCTTT.

The chain carries TRBV29-1 and TRBJ2-5, with TRBD1 matching 8 bases. This CDR3 comprises 12 residues. CDR1 and CDR2 from the germline V gene are SQVTM and ANQGSEA. Trimming cost V 7 bases and J 3 bases; bases outside gene matches: 4. CDR3 sequence reads: CSGQDREETQYF. CDR3 nucleotide sequence: TGCAGCGGCCAGGACAGGGAAGAGACCCAGTACTTC.